The T cell receptor beta chain under discussion was sequenced for a study of control samples from healthy donors and cancer patients. The table came from immunoSEQ multiplex PCR; TCRdb's copy has only in-frame clones and leaves some out. The sample consists of some 150,000 clones, 89% of them appearing once. Trimming stripped 5 bases from V and 6 bases from J, with 15 bases between. In germline, CDR1 is SGHKS, CDR2 YYEKEE (reference sequence). The CDR3 is 14 residues long. Sequences were obtained from blood. V is TRBV5-5 and J is TRBJ2-1; no clear D gene. The sequence derives from a man aged 25 to 40 in good health. The CDR3 sequence is CASSFLGLSNEQFF. CDR3 DNA sequence: TGTGCCAGCAGTTTCCTGGGCCTATCCAATGAGCAGTTCTTC.